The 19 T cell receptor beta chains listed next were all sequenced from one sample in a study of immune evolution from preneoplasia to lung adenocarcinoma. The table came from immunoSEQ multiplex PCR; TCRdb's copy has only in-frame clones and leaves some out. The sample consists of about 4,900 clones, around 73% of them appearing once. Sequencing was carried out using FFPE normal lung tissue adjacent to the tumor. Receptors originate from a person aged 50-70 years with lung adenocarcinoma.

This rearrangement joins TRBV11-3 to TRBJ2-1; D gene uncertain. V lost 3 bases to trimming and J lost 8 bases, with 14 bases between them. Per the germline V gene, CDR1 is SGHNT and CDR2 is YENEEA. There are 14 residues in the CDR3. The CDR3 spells CASSLGSMYDEQFF. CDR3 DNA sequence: TGTGCCAGCAGCTTGGGTTCTATGTACGATGAGCAGTTCTTC.

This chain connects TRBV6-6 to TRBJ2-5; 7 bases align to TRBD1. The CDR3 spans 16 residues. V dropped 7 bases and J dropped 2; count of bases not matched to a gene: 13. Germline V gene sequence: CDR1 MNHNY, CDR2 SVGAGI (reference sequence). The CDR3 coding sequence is TGTGCCAGCACCTACCGCCCGGGACAGAAACAAGAGACCCAGTACTTC. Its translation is CASTYRPGQKQETQYF.

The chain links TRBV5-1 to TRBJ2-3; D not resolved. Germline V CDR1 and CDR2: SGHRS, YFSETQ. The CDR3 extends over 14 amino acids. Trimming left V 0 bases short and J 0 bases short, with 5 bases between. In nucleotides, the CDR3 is TGCGCCAGCAGCTTGGCCGAAAGCACAGATACGCAGTATTTT. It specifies CASSLAESTDTQYF.

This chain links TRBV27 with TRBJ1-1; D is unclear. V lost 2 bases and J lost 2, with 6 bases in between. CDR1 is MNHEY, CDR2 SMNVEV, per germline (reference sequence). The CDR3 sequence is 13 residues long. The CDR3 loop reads CASSLKENTEAFF. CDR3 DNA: TGTGCCAGCAGTTTAAAGGAAAACACTGAAGCTTTCTTT.

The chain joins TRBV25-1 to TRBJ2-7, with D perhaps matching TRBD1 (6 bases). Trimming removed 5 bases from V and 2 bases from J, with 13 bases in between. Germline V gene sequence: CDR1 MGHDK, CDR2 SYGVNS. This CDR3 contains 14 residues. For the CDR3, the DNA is TGTGCCAGCAGTAAACGGACAGCGCCCTACGAGCAGTACTTC. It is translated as CASSKRTAPYEQYF.

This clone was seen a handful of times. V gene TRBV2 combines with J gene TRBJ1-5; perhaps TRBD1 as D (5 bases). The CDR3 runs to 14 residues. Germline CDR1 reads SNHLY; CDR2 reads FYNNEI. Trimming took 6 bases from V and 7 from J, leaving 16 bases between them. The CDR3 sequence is CASRGGALGQPQHF. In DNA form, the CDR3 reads TGTGCCAGCAGAGGAGGGGCCCTGGGCCAGCCCCAGCATTTT. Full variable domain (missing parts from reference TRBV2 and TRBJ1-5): EPEVTQTPSHQVTQMGQEVILRCVPISNHLYFYWYRQILGQKVEFLVSFYNNEISEKSEIFDDQFSVERPDGSNFTLKIRSTKLEDSAMYFCASRGGALGQPQHFGDGTRLSIL.

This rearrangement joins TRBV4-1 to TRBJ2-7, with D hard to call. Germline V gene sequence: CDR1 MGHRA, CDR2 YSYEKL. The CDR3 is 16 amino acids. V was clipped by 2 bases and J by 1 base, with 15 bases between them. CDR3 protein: CASSQSGSWASYEQYF. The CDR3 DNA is TGCGCCAGCAGCCAATCTGGTTCCTGGGCTTCCTACGAGCAGTACTTC.

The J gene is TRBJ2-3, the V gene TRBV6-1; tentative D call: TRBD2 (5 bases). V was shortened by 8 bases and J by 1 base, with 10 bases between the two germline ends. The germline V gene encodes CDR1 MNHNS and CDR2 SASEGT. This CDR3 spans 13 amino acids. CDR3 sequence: CASERMGTDTQYF. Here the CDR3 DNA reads TGTGCCAGCGAGCGGATGGGCACAGATACGCAGTATTTT.

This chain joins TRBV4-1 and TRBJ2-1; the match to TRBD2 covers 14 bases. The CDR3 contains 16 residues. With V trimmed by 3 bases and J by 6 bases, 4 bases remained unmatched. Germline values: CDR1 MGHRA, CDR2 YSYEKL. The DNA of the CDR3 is TGCGCCAGCAGCCATCCGGGACTAGCGGGAGTCAATGAGCAGTTCTTC. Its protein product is CASSHPGLAGVNEQFF.

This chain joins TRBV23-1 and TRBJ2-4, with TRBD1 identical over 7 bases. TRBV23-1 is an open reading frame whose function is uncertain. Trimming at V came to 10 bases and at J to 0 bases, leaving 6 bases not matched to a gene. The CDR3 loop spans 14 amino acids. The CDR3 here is CAIHRGRAKNIQYF. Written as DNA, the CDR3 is TGCGCCATCCACAGGGGACGAGCCAAAAACATTCAGTACTTC.

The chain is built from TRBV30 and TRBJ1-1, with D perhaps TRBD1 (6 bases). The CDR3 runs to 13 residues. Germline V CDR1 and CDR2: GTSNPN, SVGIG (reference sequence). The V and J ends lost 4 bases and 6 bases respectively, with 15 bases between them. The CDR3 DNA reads TGTGCCTGGAAAAAACAGGGTGACGCTGAAGCTTTCTTT. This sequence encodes CAWKKQGDAEAFF.

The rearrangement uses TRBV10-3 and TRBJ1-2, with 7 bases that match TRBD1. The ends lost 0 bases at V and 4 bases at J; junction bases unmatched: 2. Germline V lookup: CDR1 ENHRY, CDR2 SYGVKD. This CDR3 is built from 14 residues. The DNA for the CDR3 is TGTGCCATCAGTGAGTCCAGGGGGAGCTATGGCTACACCTTC. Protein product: CAISESRGSYGYTF.

CDR3 bases: TGCAGCGTGGGGCAAAGGGACAGCAACTATGGCTACACCTTC. Its protein product is CSVGQRDSNYGYTF. The chain has TRBV29-1 and TRBJ1-2, with TRBD1 matching 7 bases. The CDR3 is made up of 14 amino acids. CDR1 is SQVTM and CDR2 is ANQGSEA in the germline V gene. The trim removed 6 bases at V and 2 bases at J, leaving 9 bases unmatched.

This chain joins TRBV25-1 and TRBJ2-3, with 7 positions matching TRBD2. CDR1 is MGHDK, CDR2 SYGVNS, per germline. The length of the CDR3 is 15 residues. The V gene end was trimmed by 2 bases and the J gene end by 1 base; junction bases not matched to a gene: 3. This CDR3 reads CASSEERGRTDTQYF. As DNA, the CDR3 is TGTGCCAGCAGTGAAGAGCGGGGTCGCACAGATACGCAGTATTTT.

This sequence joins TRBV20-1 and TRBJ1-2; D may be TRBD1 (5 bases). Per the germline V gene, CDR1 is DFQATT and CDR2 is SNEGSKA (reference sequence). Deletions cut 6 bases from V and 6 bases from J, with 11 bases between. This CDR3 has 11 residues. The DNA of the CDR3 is TGCAGTGCCTCGGACAATGATGGCTACACCTTC. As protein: CSASDNDGYTF.

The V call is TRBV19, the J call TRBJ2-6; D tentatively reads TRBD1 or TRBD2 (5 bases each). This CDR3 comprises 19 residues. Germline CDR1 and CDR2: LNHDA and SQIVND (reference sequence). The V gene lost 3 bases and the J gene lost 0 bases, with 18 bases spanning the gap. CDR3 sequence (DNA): TGTGCCAGTAGTATGAATCGGAGGACAAGTGACTCTGGGGCCAACGTCCTGACTTTC. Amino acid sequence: CASSMNRRTSDSGANVLTF. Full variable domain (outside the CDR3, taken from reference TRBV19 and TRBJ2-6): DGGITQSPKYLFRKEGQNVTLSCEQNLNHDAMYWYRQDPGQGLRLIYYSQIVNDFQKGDIAEGYSVSREKKESFPLTVTSAQKNPTAFYLCASSMNRRTSDSGANVLTFGAGSRLTVL.

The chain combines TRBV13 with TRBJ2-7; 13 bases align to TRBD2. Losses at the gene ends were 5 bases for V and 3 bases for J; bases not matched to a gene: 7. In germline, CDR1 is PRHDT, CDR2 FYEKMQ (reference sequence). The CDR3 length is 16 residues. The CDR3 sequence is CASSRTSGSGGYEQYF. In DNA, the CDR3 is TGTGCCAGCAGCCGGACTAGCGGGAGCGGGGGCTACGAGCAGTACTTC.

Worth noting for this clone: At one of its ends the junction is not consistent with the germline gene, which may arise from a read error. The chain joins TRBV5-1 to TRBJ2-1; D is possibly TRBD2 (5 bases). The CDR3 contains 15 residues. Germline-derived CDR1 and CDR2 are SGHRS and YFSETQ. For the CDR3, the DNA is TGTGCCAGCAGCCCCGACTCTAGCTACTACGATGAGCAGTTCTTC. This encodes CASSPDSSYYDEQFF.

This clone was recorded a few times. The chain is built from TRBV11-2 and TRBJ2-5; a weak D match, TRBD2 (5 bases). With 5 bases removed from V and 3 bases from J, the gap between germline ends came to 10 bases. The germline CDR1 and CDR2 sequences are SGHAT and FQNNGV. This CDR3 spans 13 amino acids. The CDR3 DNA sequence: TGTGCCAGCAGCATCGGGGTTGAAGAGACCCAGTACTTC. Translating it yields CASSIGVEETQYF.